The T cell receptor beta chain under discussion was sequenced for a study of OX40 agonist ivuxolimab in advanced cancers. Study findings and constraints: At doses 0.1 to 3.0 mg/kg, CD4+ and CD8+ clones expanded.

CDR1 and CDR2 (germline): MDHEN, SYDVKM. This CDR3 spans 13 amino acids. With 2 bases clipped from V and 2 bases from J, the junction kept 0 bases outside the gene matches. Excluded were patients having autoimmune disease history or systemic immunosuppression. On cycle 4 day 1 and cycle 7 day 1, as well as at baseline, blood was sampled. On this clone: Its target is not known.

Profiling relied on immunoSEQ multiplex PCR, and the TCRdb table lists in-frame clones only, not all of them. The sample has approximately 49,000 clones, about 86% seen once; the top ten hold 1.5% to 2%. The clonotype originates from an adult with an advanced solid tumor such as melanoma, head and neck, liver or kidney cancer. The J gene is TRBJ2-7, the V gene TRBV28; 7 bases are shared with TRBD2. This specimen consisted of CD4+ or CD8+ T cells sorted from blood, obtained in a trial of the OX40 agonist ivuxolimab. Here the CDR3 reads CASSLSGTYEQYF. In DNA form, the CDR3 reads TGTGCCAGCAGTTTAAGCGGGACCTACGAGCAGTACTTC.